One and the same sample provided the 10 T cell receptor beta chains below, sequenced in a study of STAT5B mutations in CD4+ large granular lymphocyte leukemia (dated by TCRdb to the early 2020s). Libraries were prepared through the immunoSEQ multiplex PCR assay. In TCRdb, the immuneACCESS table is reduced to in-frame sequences with V and J assigned. These tables do not hold every clone; where another copy was compared, an unresolved V gene accounts for under half, and the others remain unexplained. Across this sample there are about 33,000 clones, with nearly 90% seen only once. The leading ten clones occupy 3% to 4% of the sample. Specimen: CD4+ T cells from blood buffy coats. The receptor set was obtained from a human donor in good health.

The chain has TRBV27 and TRBJ2-3; a possible D gene is TRBD1 (5 bases). The CDR3 totals 15 residues. The V and J ends lost 7 bases and 0 bases respectively, with 14 bases between them. Germline V gene data show CDR1 as MNHEY and CDR2 as SMNVEV (reference sequence). The CDR3 coding sequence is TGTGCCAGCAACCCATGGGGCACCAGCACAGATACGCAGTATTTT. This gives the protein CASNPWGTSTDTQYF.

The chain joins TRBV7-8 to TRBJ2-5; 10 bases align to TRBD2. CDR3 length: 13 amino acids. Trimming at V came to 3 bases and at J to 5 bases, leaving 0 bases not matched to a gene. CDR1 is SGHVS and CDR2 is FQNEAQ in the germline V gene. The CDR3 nucleotides are TGTGCCAGCAGCTTTAGCGGGAGGGAGACCCAGTACTTC. Translated, it gives CASSFSGRETQYF.

The gene calls are TRBV6-5 and TRBJ2-3, with D tentatively TRBD1 (7 bases). CDR1 is MNHEY, CDR2 SVGAGI, per germline. V lost 8 bases and J 3 bases, leaving 18 bases between the germline ends. The CDR3 spans 15 residues. The CDR3 sequence: CASQQGWGVTDTQYF. Here the CDR3 DNA reads TGTGCCAGCCAACAGGGGTGGGGGGTTACAGATACGCAGTATTTT.

The rearrangement joins TRBV6-6 to TRBJ2-1; 12 bases align to TRBD2. J was trimmed by 8 bases and V by 5 bases; bases with no gene match: 7. This CDR3 comprises 15 residues. Germline loops: CDR1 MNHNY, CDR2 SVGAGI (reference sequence). CDR3 in amino acids: CASSPTSGSGDEQFF. The DNA for the CDR3 is TGTGCCAGCAGTCCGACTAGCGGGAGCGGGGATGAGCAGTTCTTC.

The chain couples TRBV28 to TRBJ1-4, with 8 bases identical to TRBD1. The V gene end was trimmed by 5 bases and the J gene end by 7 bases; junction bases not matched to a gene: 9. The CDR3 consists of 15 residues. The germline gives CDR1 MDHEN, CDR2 SYDVKM. The CDR3 here is CASSETGQGGEKLFF. CDR3 nucleotides: TGTGCCAGCAGTGAAACCGGACAGGGAGGTGAAAAACTGTTTTTT.

The chain recombines TRBV6-5 with TRBJ2-4, with D possibly matching TRBD2 (5 bases). Trimming took 7 bases from V and 8 from J, leaving 18 bases between them. CDR3 length equals 14 residues. The germline CDR1 and CDR2 sequences are MNHEY and SVGAGI. The CDR3 DNA follows: TGTGCCAGCACTGAACCGAACCGGGGTCACATTCAGTACTTC. Amino acids: CASTEPNRGHIQYF.

The gene calls are TRBV27 and TRBJ2-3; 11 bases align to TRBD2. Germline CDR1 and CDR2: MNHEY and SMNVEV (reference sequence). V shed 8 bases, J shed 5 bases, and the junction held 12 bases outside the gene matches. The CDR3 is 16 amino acids. CDR3 sequence (DNA): TGTGCCAGCGGAGTACAACTAGCGGGAGAGGTAGATACGCAGTATTTT. Translation: CASGVQLAGEVDTQYF.

The rearrangement uses TRBV18 and TRBJ1-4; D is undetermined. CDR3 size: 14 residues. CDR1 and CDR2 from the germline V gene are KGHSH and LQKENI. The V end lost 2 bases, the J end lost 1 base, and 5 bases lay between the germline ends. The DNA for the CDR3 is TGTGCCAGCTCACCAGGGGTAACTAATGAAAAACTGTTTTTT. It encodes CASSPGVTNEKLFF.

The chain links TRBV4-3 to TRBJ2-1, with TRBD2 identical over 7 bases. This CDR3 has 18 amino acids. V shed 1 base and J 4 bases; nucleotides not matched to a gene: 13. CDR1 LGHNA and CDR2 YSLEER come from the germline V gene. CDR3 loop: CASSQVAGLASGYNEQFF. The CDR3 nucleotides read TGCGCCAGCAGCCAAGTCGCGGGGCTTGCTAGCGGTTACAATGAGCAGTTCTTC.

The table lists this clone with a count of one. This rearrangement joins TRBV28 to TRBJ2-7; D remains ambiguous. CDR3 size: 12 residues. V lost 9 bases and J 3 bases, leaving 12 bases between the germline ends. Germline V gives CDR1 MDHEN, CDR2 SYDVKM. CDR3 region: CASSDNGYEQYF. Written as DNA, the CDR3 is TGTGCCAGTTCAGATAATGGCTACGAGCAGTACTTC.